The 6 T cell receptor beta chains given below trace back to one sample, sequenced in a study of human T cells and chemical hapten exposure. One entry per CDR3 protein results from TCRdb running MiXCR on the RACE reads. The table includes around 92,000 distinct CDR3 sequences, under 14% detected once. The time point is: pre-sensitization, week 0. As for treatment: therapeutic diphenylcyclopropenone sensitization with weekly scalp DPC. Sequences were derived from whole blood, sampled in connection with sensitization to the hapten diphenylcyclopropenone (DPC). All receptors derive from a woman aged 55-69 years with alopecia areata. Some clones in this sample may be carry-over from other donors' samples.

CDR3 in DNA: TGTGCCACCACCGGTCGCAACTACGAGCAGTACTTC. Protein sequence: CATTGRNYEQYF. The genes are TRBV10-3 and TRBJ2-7, with D unclear. The germline CDR1 and CDR2 sequences are ENHRY and SYGVKD. Trimming took 10 bases from V and 3 from J, leaving 13 bases between them. This CDR3 is built from 12 residues.

This clonotype has at least ten counts. CDR3 loop: CASSERFEAFF. The CDR3 DNA is TGTGCCAGCAGTGAACGGTTTGAAGCTTTCTTT. The rearrangement joins TRBV6-1 to TRBJ1-1, with D hard to call. CDR1 is MNHNS, CDR2 SASEGT, per germline. V was pared by 2 bases and J by 7 bases, with 5 bases between. The CDR3 covers 11 residues.

This clonotype appeared many times. The V gene is TRBV7-9, the J gene TRBJ1-6; 7 bases map to TRBD1. Germline CDR1 is SEHNR and CDR2 is FQNEAQ (reference sequence). There are 15 residues in the CDR3. Trimming at V came to 4 bases and at J to 7 bases, leaving 7 bases not matched to a gene. Written as DNA, the CDR3 is TGTGCCAGCAGCTCCTCCGGGACAGTCAATTCACCCCTCCACTTT. The encoded protein is CASSSSGTVNSPLHF.

The V call is TRBV20-1, the J call TRBJ1-1; tentative D call: TRBD1 (5 bases). The germline gives CDR1 DFQATT, CDR2 SNEGSKA (reference sequence). Trimming shortened V by 5 bases and J by 3 bases, and 7 bases separated the two germline ends. This CDR3 has 11 residues. The CDR3 region is CSASTDTEAFF. CDR3 coding DNA: TGCAGTGCTTCGACAGACACTGAAGCTTTCTTT.

The chain recombines TRBV29-1 with TRBJ1-2, with 11 positions matching TRBD1. Germline values: CDR1 SQVTM, CDR2 ANQGSEA. V shed 3 bases and J 4 bases; nucleotides not matched to a gene: 10. This CDR3 spans 16 amino acids. The CDR3 region is CSVDWDRGAYGYGYTF. Written as DNA, the CDR3 is TGCAGCGTTGACTGGGACAGGGGGGCCTACGGCTATGGCTACACCTTC. The full variable domain, completed using reference TRBV29-1 and TRBJ1-2, is SAVISQKPSRDICQRGTSLTIQCQVDSQVTMMFWYRQQPGQSLTLIATANQGSEATYESGFVIDKFPISRPNLTFSTLTVSNMSPEDSSIYLCSVDWDRGAYGYGYTFGSGTRLTVV.

This clonotype was seen many times. The rearrangement joins TRBV25-1 to TRBJ1-5; no firm D call. CDR1 is MGHDK and CDR2 is SYGVNS in the germline V gene. Trimming removed 3 bases at V and 1 base at J, with 7 bases between. This CDR3 spans 14 amino acids. CDR3 sequence reads: CASSEPESNQPQHF. The DNA for the CDR3 is TGTGCCAGCAGTGAGCCAGAGAGCAATCAGCCCCAGCATTTT.